This T cell receptor beta chain comes out of a study of shared clonotypes between healthy human individuals. General study results and limits: Sampling was confined to blood; repertoires within tissues likely differ. The study found about 4.6% of naive CD4 clonotypes shared across a few donors.

Germline CDR1 reads SEHNR; CDR2 reads FQNEAQ (reference sequence). Unmatched junction bases numbered 14, after V lost 5 bases and J lost 2 bases. This CDR3 contains 19 residues. Remarks on this clone: Its antigen is undetermined.

About 30,000 T cell genomes (around 200 ng DNA) went into each sorted-subset replicate. Profiling relied on immunoSEQ multiplex PCR, and the TCRdb table lists in-frame clones only, not all of them. The table records approximately 400,000 clones, about 96% of them present only once. All donors were healthy HIV-negative adults lacking recent acute infections or vaccinations. This rearrangement joins TRBV7-9 to TRBJ2-4; TRBD2 matches at 11 bases. The sequence derives from a man aged 25 to 40 in good health. The sample consisted of memory CD8+ T cells sorted from blood. Documented subset: CD45RO+ cells pooled with CCR7-negative TemRA cells. CDR3 in amino acids: CASSPPGTSGRVTKNIQYF. DNA of the CDR3: TGTGCCAGCAGCCCCCCCGGGACTAGCGGCAGGGTGACCAAAAACATTCAGTACTTC.